This TCR beta chain was retrieved from a study of T cell responses to AZD1222 COVID-19 vaccine. General study points: Close to half of all spike-specific TCRs reportedly target regions of the variants that are unmutated. White British donors predominated, females outnumbered males, and clonal diversity was possibly underestimated. After two AZD1222 doses, spike-specific TCR breadth and depth rose versus day 0.

Germline-derived CDR1 and CDR2 are MNHEY and SVGEGT. CDR3 size: 17 residues. V lost 4 bases and J 5 bases, leaving 21 bases between the germline ends. Worth noting for this clone: Its antigen is still unknown.

The protocol was immunoSEQ multiplex PCR, while the TCRdb copy is restricted to in-frame clones and leaves out a portion. The sample lists roughly 140,000 clones, approximately 89% occurring once. Specimen: peripheral blood, collected on day 0 of AZD1222 vaccination. The clonotype was recovered from an adult in good health. The chain has TRBV6-2 or TRBV6-3 and TRBJ2-1; D is unclear. CDR3 protein: CASSSGRPIGSNNEQFF. CDR3 sequence (DNA): TGTGCCAGCAGTTCTGGACGGCCGATCGGATCTAACAATGAGCAGTTCTTC.